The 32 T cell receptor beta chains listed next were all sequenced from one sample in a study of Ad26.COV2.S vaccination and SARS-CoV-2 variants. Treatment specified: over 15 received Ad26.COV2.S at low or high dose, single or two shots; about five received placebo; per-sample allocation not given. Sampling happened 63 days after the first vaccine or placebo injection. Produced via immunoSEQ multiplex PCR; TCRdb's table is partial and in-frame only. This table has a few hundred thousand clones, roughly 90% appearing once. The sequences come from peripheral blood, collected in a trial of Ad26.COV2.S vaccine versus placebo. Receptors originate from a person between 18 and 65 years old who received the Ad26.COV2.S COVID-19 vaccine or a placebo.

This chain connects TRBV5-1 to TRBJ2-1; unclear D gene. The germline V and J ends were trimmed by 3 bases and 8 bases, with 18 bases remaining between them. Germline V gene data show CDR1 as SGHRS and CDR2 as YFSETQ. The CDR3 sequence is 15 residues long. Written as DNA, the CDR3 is TGCGCCAGCAGCTCCTTAGCCCCCCGTGCCGATGAGCAGTTCTTC. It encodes CASSSLAPRADEQFF.

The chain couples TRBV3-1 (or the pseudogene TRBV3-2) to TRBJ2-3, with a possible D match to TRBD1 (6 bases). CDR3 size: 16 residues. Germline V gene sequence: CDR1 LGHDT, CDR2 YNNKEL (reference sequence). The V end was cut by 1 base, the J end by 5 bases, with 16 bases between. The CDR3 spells CASSQVMGAAGDTQYF. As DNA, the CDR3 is TGTGCCAGCAGCCAAGTGATGGGGGCCGCCGGAGATACGCAGTATTTT.

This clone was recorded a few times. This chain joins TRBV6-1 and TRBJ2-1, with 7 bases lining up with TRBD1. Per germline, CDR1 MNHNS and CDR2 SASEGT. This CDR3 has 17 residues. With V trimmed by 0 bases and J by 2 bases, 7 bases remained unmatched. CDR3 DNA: TGTGCCAGCAGTGAAGCGATAGACAGGGCTGCCTACAATGAGCAGTTCTTC. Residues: CASSEAIDRAAYNEQFF.

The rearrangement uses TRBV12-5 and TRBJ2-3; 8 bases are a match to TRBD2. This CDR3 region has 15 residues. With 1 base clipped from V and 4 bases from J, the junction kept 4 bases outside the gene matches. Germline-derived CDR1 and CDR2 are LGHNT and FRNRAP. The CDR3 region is CASGLAGGPADTQYF. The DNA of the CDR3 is TGTGCTAGTGGTTTGGCGGGGGGGCCGGCAGATACGCAGTATTTT.

The CDR3 reads CASSPQGILSGANVLTF. The CDR3, as DNA: TGTGCCAGCAGTCCCCAAGGGATCCTCTCTGGGGCCAACGTCCTGACTTTC. The rearrangement links TRBV6-4 to TRBJ2-6; D uncertain. The CDR3 totals 17 residues. CDR1 and CDR2 from the germline V gene are MRHNA and SNTAGT. V was clipped by 5 bases and J by 0 bases, with 14 bases between them.

CDR3 in DNA: TGTGCCAGCAGCCAAGCCTCAAGGACTGGGGTGGATACGCAGTATTTT. This translates into CASSQASRTGVDTQYF. V is TRBV4-2 and J is TRBJ2-3; D is possibly TRBD2 (5 bases). Trimming stripped 1 base from V and 6 bases from J, with 17 bases between. This CDR3 is built from 16 residues. In germline, CDR1 is LGHNA, CDR2 YNFKEQ.

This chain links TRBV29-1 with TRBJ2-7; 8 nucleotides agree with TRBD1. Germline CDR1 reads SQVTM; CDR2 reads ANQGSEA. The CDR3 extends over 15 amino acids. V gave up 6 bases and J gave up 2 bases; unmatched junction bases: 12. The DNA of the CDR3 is TGCAGCGTCGAAACTGGGACAGGAGGCCCCTACGAGCAGTACTTC. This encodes CSVETGTGGPYEQYF.

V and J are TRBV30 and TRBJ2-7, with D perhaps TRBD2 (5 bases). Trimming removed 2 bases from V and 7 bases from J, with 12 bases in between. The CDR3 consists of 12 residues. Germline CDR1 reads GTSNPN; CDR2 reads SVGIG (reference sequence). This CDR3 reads CAWSFGPGEQYF. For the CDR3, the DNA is TGTGCCTGGAGTTTTGGACCGGGGGAGCAGTACTTC. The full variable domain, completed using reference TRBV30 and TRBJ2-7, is SQTIHQWPATLVQPVGSPLSLECTVEGTSNPNLYWYRQAAGRGLQLLFYSVGIGQISSEVPQNLSASRPQDRQFILSSKKLLLSDSGFYLCAWSFGPGEQYFGPGTRLTVT.

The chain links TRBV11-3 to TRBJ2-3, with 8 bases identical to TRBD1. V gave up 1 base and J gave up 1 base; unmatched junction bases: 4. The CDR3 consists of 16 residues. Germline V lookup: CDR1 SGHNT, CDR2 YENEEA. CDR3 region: CASSLASGGCTDTQYF. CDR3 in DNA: TGTGCCAGCAGCTTAGCCTCAGGGGGCTGCACAGATACGCAGTATTTT.

Written as DNA, the CDR3 is TGTGCCACCAGTGGGGGACAGTCCCAAGAGACCCAGTACTTC. Protein: CATSGGQSQETQYF. The J gene is TRBJ2-5, the V gene TRBV24-1, with TRBD1 matching over 7 bases. The CDR3 contains 14 residues. V was clipped by 5 bases and J by 1 base; unmatched bases: 3. Looked up from germline, CDR1 is KGHDR and CDR2 is SFDVKD.

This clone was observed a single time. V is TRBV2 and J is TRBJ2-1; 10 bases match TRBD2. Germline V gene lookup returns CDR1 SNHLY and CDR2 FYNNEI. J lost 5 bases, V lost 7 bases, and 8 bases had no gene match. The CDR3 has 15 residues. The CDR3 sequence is CASNPGTSDDNEQFF. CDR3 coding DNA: TGTGCCAGCAACCCCGGGACTAGCGACGACAATGAGCAGTTCTTC.

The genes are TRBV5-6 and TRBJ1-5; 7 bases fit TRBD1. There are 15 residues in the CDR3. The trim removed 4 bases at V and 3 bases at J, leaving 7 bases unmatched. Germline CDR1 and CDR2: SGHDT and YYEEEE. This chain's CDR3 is CASSPLTGINQPQHF. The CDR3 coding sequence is TGTGCCAGCAGCCCACTGACAGGGATCAATCAGCCCCAGCATTTT.

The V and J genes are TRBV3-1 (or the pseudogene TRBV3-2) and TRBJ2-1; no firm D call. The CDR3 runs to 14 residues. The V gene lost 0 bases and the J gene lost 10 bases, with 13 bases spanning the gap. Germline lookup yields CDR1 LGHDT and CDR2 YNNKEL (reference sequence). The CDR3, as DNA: TGTGCCAGCAGCCAAGATTCGGTGTCACTAGAGCAGTTCTTC. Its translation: CASSQDSVSLEQFF.

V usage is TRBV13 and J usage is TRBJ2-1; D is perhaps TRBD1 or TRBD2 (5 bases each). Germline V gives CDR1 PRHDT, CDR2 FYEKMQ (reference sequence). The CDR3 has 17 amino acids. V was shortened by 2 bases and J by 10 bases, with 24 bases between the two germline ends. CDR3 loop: CASSLILGTRTNYEQFF. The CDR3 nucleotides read TGTGCCAGCAGCTTAATTTTGGGGACCAGGACCAATTACGAGCAGTTCTTC.

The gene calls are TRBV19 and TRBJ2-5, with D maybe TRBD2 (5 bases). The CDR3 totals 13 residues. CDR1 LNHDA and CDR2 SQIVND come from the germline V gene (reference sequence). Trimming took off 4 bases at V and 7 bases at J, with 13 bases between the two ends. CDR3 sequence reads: CASSTAGLGTQYF. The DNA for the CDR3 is TGTGCCAGTAGTACTGCGGGCCTTGGGACCCAGTACTTC.

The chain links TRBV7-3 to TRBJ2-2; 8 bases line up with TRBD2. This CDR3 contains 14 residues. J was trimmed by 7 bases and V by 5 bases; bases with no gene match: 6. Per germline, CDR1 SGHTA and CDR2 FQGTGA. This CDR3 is CASSPGLAVGELFF. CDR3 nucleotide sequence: TGTGCCAGCAGCCCCGGACTAGCTGTCGGGGAGCTGTTTTTT.

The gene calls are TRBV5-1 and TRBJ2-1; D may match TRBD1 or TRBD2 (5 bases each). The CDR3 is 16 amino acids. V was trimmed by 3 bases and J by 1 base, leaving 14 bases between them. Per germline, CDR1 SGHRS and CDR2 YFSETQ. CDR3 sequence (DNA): TGCGCCAGCAGCTCTCTCCCGAGGGGATCCTACAATGAGCAGTTCTTC. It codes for CASSSLPRGSYNEQFF.

CDR3 loop: CASSHQETQYF. Here the CDR3 DNA reads TGTGCCAGCAGTCACCAAGAGACCCAGTACTTC. The chain combines TRBV6-6 with TRBJ2-5; D is unresolved. From germline, CDR1 is MNHNY and CDR2 SVGAGI (reference sequence). The CDR3 has 11 amino acids. Trimming left V 5 bases short and J 0 bases short, with 1 base between.

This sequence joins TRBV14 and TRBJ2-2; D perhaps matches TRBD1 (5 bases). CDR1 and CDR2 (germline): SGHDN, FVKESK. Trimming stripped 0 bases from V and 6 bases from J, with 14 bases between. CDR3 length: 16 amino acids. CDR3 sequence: CASSQDPGFDAGELFF. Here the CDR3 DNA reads TGTGCCAGCAGCCAAGACCCAGGGTTTGACGCCGGGGAGCTGTTTTTT.

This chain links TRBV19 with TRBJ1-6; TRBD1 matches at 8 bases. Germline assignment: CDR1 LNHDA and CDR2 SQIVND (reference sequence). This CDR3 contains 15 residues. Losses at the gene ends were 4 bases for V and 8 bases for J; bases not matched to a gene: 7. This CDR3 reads CASSNQGARYSPLHF. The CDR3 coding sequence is TGTGCCAGTAGTAACCAGGGGGCAAGGTATTCACCCCTCCACTTT.

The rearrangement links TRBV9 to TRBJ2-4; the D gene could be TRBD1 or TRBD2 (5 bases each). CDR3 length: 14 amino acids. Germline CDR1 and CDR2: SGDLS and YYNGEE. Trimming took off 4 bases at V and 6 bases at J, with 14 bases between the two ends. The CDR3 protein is CASSHRDGSNIQYF. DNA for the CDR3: TGTGCCAGCAGCCACCGGGACGGATCAAACATTCAGTACTTC.

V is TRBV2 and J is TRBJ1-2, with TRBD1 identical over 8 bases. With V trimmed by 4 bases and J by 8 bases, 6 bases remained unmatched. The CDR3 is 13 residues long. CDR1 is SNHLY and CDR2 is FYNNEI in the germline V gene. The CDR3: CASSVAGGWGYTF. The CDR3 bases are TGTGCCAGCAGTGTCGCAGGGGGCTGGGGCTACACCTTC.

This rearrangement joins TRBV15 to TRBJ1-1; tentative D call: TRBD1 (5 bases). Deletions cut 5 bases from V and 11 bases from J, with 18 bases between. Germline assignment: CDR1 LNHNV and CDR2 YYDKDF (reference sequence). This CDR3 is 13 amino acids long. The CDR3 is CATSFPGGVTAFF. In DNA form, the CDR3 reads TGTGCCACCAGCTTTCCGGGGGGGGTCACCGCTTTCTTT.

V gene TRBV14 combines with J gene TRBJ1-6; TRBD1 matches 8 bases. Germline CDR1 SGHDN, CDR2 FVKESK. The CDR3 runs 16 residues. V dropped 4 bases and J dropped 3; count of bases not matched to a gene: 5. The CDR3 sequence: CASSLGQGLYNSPLHF. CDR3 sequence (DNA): TGTGCCAGCAGCCTAGGACAGGGCCTCTATAATTCACCCCTCCACTTT.

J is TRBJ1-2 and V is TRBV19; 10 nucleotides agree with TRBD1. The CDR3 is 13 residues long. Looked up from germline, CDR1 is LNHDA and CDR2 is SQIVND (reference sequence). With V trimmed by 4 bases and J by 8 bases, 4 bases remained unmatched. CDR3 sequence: CASSTLTGGGYTF. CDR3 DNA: TGTGCCAGTAGTACCCTGACAGGGGGCGGCTACACCTTC.

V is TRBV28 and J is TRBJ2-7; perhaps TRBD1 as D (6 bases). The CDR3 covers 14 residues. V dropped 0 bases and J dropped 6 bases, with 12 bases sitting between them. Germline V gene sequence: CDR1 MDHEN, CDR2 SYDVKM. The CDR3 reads CASSLWAQGGEQYF. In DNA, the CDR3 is TGTGCCAGCAGTTTATGGGCCCAAGGGGGCGAGCAGTACTTC.

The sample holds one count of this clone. The CDR3: CASSAGWDSSYEQYF. The CDR3 DNA follows: TGTGCCAGCAGCGCGGGTTGGGACAGCTCCTACGAGCAGTACTTC. The J gene is TRBJ2-7, the V gene TRBV9, with 7 bases identical to TRBD1. V lost 3 bases, J lost 0 bases, and 6 bases stayed unmatched. The germline CDR1 and CDR2 sequences are SGDLS and YYNGEE. This CDR3 is built from 15 residues.

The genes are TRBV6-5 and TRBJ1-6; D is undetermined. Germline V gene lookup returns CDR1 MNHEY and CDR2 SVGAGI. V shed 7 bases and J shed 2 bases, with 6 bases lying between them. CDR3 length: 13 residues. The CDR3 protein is CASTVTYNSPLHF. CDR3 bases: TGTGCCAGCACCGTCACCTATAATTCACCCCTCCACTTT.

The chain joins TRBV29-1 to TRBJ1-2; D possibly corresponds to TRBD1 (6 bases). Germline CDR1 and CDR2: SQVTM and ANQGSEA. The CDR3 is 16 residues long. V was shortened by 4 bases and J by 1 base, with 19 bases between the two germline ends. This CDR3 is CSVVPKGDYGNYGYTF. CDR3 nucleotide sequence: TGCAGCGTTGTACCTAAGGGGGACTACGGTAACTATGGCTACACCTTC.

Here the CDR3 reads CASSEASAPGRSTTGTGELFF. Here the CDR3 DNA reads TGTGCCAGCAGTGAAGCGTCGGCCCCGGGACGATCGACGACGGGCACCGGGGAGCTGTTTTTT. The chain uses TRBV6-1 and TRBJ2-2; D may be TRBD1 or TRBD2 (5 bases each). V was cut by 0 bases and J by 4 bases, with 27 bases left in between. This CDR3 spans 21 amino acids. Germline CDR1 MNHNS, CDR2 SASEGT.

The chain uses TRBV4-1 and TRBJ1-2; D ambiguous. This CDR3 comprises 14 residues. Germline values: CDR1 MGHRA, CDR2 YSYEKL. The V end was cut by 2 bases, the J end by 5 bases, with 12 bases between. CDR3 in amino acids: CASSQPTAVYGYTF. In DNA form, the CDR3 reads TGCGCCAGCAGCCAACCTACAGCAGTTTATGGCTACACCTTC.

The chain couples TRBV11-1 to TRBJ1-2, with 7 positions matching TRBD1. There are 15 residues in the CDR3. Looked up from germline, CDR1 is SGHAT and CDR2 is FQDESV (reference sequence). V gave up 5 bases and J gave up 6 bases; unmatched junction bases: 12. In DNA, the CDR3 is TGTGCCAGCAGCCGAACACTTCAACAGGGGAATGGCTACACCTTC. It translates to CASSRTLQQGNGYTF.